This is a list of T cell receptor beta chains from one sample in a study of shared T cell receptors in the human thymus. Measured with immunoSEQ multiplex PCR; TCRdb has only the in-frame clones, and not every one. The table has approximately 580,000 clones, around three quarters seen once; the top ten hold more than 0.01%. These data are also associated with another study on human thymus T cells.

Sample: thymocytes. The receptors shown here come from a boy in the first two years of life with a congenital heart defect. The CDR3 runs from the conserved cysteine through the conserved F or W. The D gene is left open where the match is weak. Rows give clone size only sometimes, using once, few, many, or a class for an expanded clone.

J: TRBJ2-7
D: TRBD1
V: TRBV19
size: .
DNA: TGTGCCAGTAGTCTACCGGGACAGGGGGGCCACGAGCAGTACTTC
CDR3: CASSLPGQGGHEQYF

J: TRBJ2-2
D: TRBD2
V: TRBV4-2
size: .
DNA: TGTGCCAGCAGCCAAGACGAATCGGGGACTAGCGGGAGTCGGAACACCGGGGAGCTGTTTTTT
CDR3: CASSQDESGTSGSRNTGELFF

J: TRBJ2-5
D: .
V: TRBV5-1
size: .
DNA: TGCGCCAGCAGCTGGGGTACGGAGGGCCGGGAGACCCAGTACTTC
CDR3: CASSWGTEGRETQYF

J: TRBJ2-7
D: TRBD2
V: TRBV10-3
size: .
DNA: TGTGCCATCAGTGAGTGGCTAGCGGGAGGCCTTATCCCCTACGAGCAGTACTTC
CDR3: CAISEWLAGGLIPYEQYF

J: TRBJ2-1
D: .
V: TRBV6-5
size: .
DNA: TGTGCCACCCGGCAGCGGTCTTCCTACAATGAGCAGTTCTTC
CDR3: CATRQRSSYNEQFF

J: TRBJ2-1
D: .
V: TRBV7-6
size: .
DNA: TGTGCCAGCAGCTTACCCGGGATAGACAATGAGCAGTTCTTC
CDR3: CASSLPGIDNEQFF

J: TRBJ1-5
D: .
V: TRBV12-5
size: .
DNA: TGTGCTAGTGGTTTCTCGGGTCCTCAGCCCCAGCATTTT
CDR3: CASGFSGPQPQHF

J: TRBJ2-3
D: TRBD2
V: TRBV7-9
size: .
DNA: TGTGCCAGCAGCCGTCGGACTAGCGGGACCTCCACAGATACGCAGTATTTT
CDR3: CASSRRTSGTSTDTQYF

J: TRBJ2-6
D: .
V: TRBV27
size: once
DNA: TGTGCCAGCAGTTCCCCCAGGGTCGCTGGGGCCAACGTCCTGACTTTC
CDR3: CASSSPRVAGANVLTF

J: TRBJ2-1
D: TRBD1
V: TRBV5-1
size: .
DNA: TGCGCCAGCAGCATCTACAGGACAGGGAGCTCCTACAATGAGCAGTTCTTC
CDR3: CASSIYRTGSSYNEQFF

J: TRBJ2-5
D: TRBD2
V: TRBV30
size: .
DNA: TGTGCCTGGACCTCCGGGACTAGGGAGGAGACCCAGTACTTC
CDR3: CAWTSGTREETQYF

J: TRBJ2-1
D: .
V: TRBV6-6
size: .
DNA: TGTGCCAGCAGAAAGGATGGGACCCAACGGGAGAATGAGCAGTTCTTC
CDR3: CASRKDGTQRENEQFF

J: TRBJ1-1
D: .
V: TRBV29-1
size: .
DNA: TGCAGCGTTAGATCAAGGGTGGACATGAACACTGAAGCTTTCTTT
CDR3: CSVRSRVDMNTEAFF

J: TRBJ2-5
D: .
V: TRBV20-1
size: few
DNA: TGCAGTGCTAGAGATCGGGAGACCCAGTACTTC
CDR3: CSARDRETQYF

J: TRBJ2-1
D: .
V: TRBV29-1
size: few
DNA: TGCAGCGTGGGATCTGAAGAGGGCCAGACCTACAATGAGCAGTTCTTC
CDR3: CSVGSEEGQTYNEQFF

J: TRBJ2-7
D: TRBD1
V: TRBV27
size: once
DNA: TGTGCCAGCAGTTCTCCCTCCCGGGACAGGGGGCAAAGGACTAGGGTAGCCTACGAGCAGTACTTC
CDR3: CASSSPSRDRGQRTRVAYEQYF

J: TRBJ2-7
D: TRBD2
V: TRBV5-1
size: .
DNA: TGCGCCAGCAGTCCGGGGGGAGCGGGATCAACCTACGAGCAGTACTTC
CDR3: CASSPGGAGSTYEQYF

J: TRBJ2-7
D: .
V: TRBV16
size: .
DNA: TGTGCCAGCAGCCAATCGATCCGGGGTCGTCGCTACGAGCAGTACTTC
CDR3: CASSQSIRGRRYEQYF

J: TRBJ2-5
D: .
V: TRBV5-1
size: .
DNA: TGCGCCAGCAGCTTGACAAGTCTAGGGGCCGAGACCCAGTACTTC
CDR3: CASSLTSLGAETQYF

J: TRBJ2-7
D: TRBD1
V: TRBV4-3
size: .
DNA: TGCGCCAGCAGCCAGGTACAGGGGGCAATAACTCGACAGTACTTC
CDR3: CASSQVQGAITRQYF

J: TRBJ1-1
D: .
V: TRBV18
size: .
DNA: TGTGCCAGCTCACCGCGGCGGGGGCCCACTGAAGCTTTCTTT
CDR3: CASSPRRGPTEAFF

J: TRBJ2-3
D: TRBD2
V: TRBV2
size: .
DNA: TGTGCCAGCAGTGATCAGCGGGAGGGGGGCACAGATACGCAGTATTTT
CDR3: CASSDQREGGTDTQYF

J: TRBJ1-1
D: TRBD1
V: TRBV2
size: .
DNA: TGTGCCAGCAGTGTCCACGGACAGGGGAGACGGACTGAAGCTTTCTTT
CDR3: CASSVHGQGRRTEAFF

J: TRBJ2-7
D: TRBD1
V: TRBV7-9
size: few
DNA: TGTGCCAGCAGCCTTAGCCGGGGACAGGGAACCTACGAGCAGTACTTC
CDR3: CASSLSRGQGTYEQYF

J: TRBJ2-5
D: .
V: TRBV7-2
size: .
DNA: TGTGCCAGCAGCCCTCTACCTGTATCGGGAGTGGGGACCCAGTACTTC
CDR3: CASSPLPVSGVGTQYF

J: TRBJ2-7
D: .
V: TRBV2
size: .
DNA: TGTGCCAGCAGAATAAGACCCGCAGGGTTATACGAGCAGTACTTC
CDR3: CASRIRPAGLYEQYF

J: TRBJ2-1
D: TRBD2
V: TRBV4-1
size: once
DNA: TGCGCCAGCAGCTTGACTAGCGGGACGGTCCAGGACGAGCAGTTCTTC
CDR3: CASSLTSGTVQDEQFF

J: TRBJ2-5
D: .
V: TRBV13
size: .
DNA: TGTGCCAGCAGCTTAACGGGAGTACAAGAGACCCAGTACTTC
CDR3: CASSLTGVQETQYF

J: TRBJ1-1
D: .
V: TRBV7-9
size: few
DNA: TGTGCCAGCAGCTTAGGGCGGGGTGAAGCTTTCTTT
CDR3: CASSLGRGEAFF